The clone carrying this T cell receptor (beta chain) was counted a few times. This record comes from a study of blood T cell repertoires in COVID-19. About the research overall: Some COVID-19 samples were acute and others convalescent; all came from the United States, Italy and Spain. Sample material is recorded as cDNA or gDNA derived from T cells, B-cell-depleted T cells, or PBMCs.

This CDR3 contains 13 residues. The V end lost 3 bases, the J end lost 1 base, and 7 bases lay between the germline ends. Germline values: CDR1 DFQATT, CDR2 SNEGSKA (reference sequence). In the original workflow: Using reference gene primer amplification, nucleated cell counts were estimated. TCRdb's table, derived via immunoSEQ multiplex PCR, lists solely in-frame clones and lacks some. V, J and clone size were drawn from that table, and D and trimming were deduced from the DNA. The sample has some 190,000 clones; 70% to 85% are singletons. The chain recombines TRBV20-1 with TRBJ1-5; a weak D match, TRBD1 (5 bases). Source material: peripheral blood. The clonotype was recovered from a woman aged 50 to 60 with acute or convalescent COVID-19. CDR3 nucleotides: TGCAGTGCTAGTCCAGGGAGCAATCAGCCCCAGCATTTT. Amino acids: CSASPGSNQPQHF.